This entry lists 27 T cell receptor beta chains sequenced from one sample in a study of cytomegalovirus exposure and HLA in healthy donors. The PCR ran on 60 Vbeta and 13 Jbeta primers. Data came from immunoSEQ multiplex PCR; TCRdb stores just in-frame clones and leaves some out. The data show under 200,000 clones, approximately 82% seen once. The source material was PBMCs. These receptors came from a woman younger than 30 in good health and CMV-seronegative.

The V and J genes are TRBV12-2 and TRBJ1-2. TRBV12-2 is a pseudogene locus. The CDR3 runs 16 residues. CDR3 protein: CASRTRIAGDRYGYTF. The CDR3 DNA sequence: TGTGCAAGTCGCACGCGCATAGCGGGGGACAGGTATGGCTACACCTTC.

The chain joins TRBV13 to TRBJ2-2; D not resolved. The CDR3 length is 16 residues. The V and J ends lost 0 bases and 0 bases respectively, with 8 bases between them. Germline CDR1 reads PRHDT; CDR2 reads FYEKMQ (reference sequence). In DNA form, the CDR3 reads TGTGCCAGCAGCTTAGGGCAGGCATCGAACACCGGGGAGCTGTTTTTT. Encoded protein: CASSLGQASNTGELFF.

V is TRBV7-6 and J is TRBJ2-7, with TRBD2 matching 9 bases. The ends lost 5 bases at V and 5 bases at J; junction bases unmatched: 10. The CDR3 runs to 15 residues. CDR1 is SGHVS and CDR2 is FNYEAQ in the germline V gene. As DNA, the CDR3 is TGTGCCAGCAGCAACTCATTAGCGGGAGCCCACGAGCAGTACTTC. It is translated as CASSNSLAGAHEQYF.

The gene calls are TRBV7-9 and TRBJ2-2; 12 nucleotides agree with TRBD1. Trimming removed 4 bases from V and 5 bases from J; junction bases left unmatched: 5. Germline V gives CDR1 SEHNR, CDR2 FQNEAQ (reference sequence). CDR3 length: 16 residues. CDR3 coding DNA: TGTGCCAGCAGCTCCCGGGACAGGGGGCAGACCGGGGAGCTGTTTTTT. This encodes CASSSRDRGQTGELFF.

The J gene is TRBJ2-3, the V gene TRBV30; 12 bases fit TRBD2. CDR1 is GTSNPN and CDR2 is SVGIG in the germline V gene (reference sequence). CDR3 length equals 19 residues. J gave up 0 bases and V 2 bases, and 12 bases lay outside the gene matches. The CDR3 here is CAWSFLRTSGMISTDTQYF. Written as DNA, the CDR3 is TGTGCCTGGAGTTTCTTGAGGACTAGCGGGATGATTAGCACAGATACGCAGTATTTT.

Only one count was recorded for this clone. V is TRBV28 and J is TRBJ2-5, with D possibly being TRBD1 (7 bases). Trimming pared 5 bases from V and 1 base from J, leaving 14 bases between. Germline V gives CDR1 MDHEN, CDR2 SYDVKM. The CDR3 runs to 15 residues. CDR3 amino acids: CASSPGGTVQETQYF. The CDR3 coding sequence is TGTGCCAGCAGTCCAGGAGGGACAGTCCAAGAGACCCAGTACTTC. The whole variable domain, filled in from reference TRBV28 and TRBJ2-5, reads DVKVTQSSRYLVKRTGEKVFLECVQDMDHENMFWYRQDPGLGLRLIYFSYDVKMKEKGDIPEGYSVSREKKERFSLILESASTNQTSMYLCASSPGGTVQETQYFGPGTRLLVL.

The chain couples TRBV7-2 to TRBJ1-1; maybe TRBD1 (5 bases). This CDR3 has 15 residues. Per germline, CDR1 SGHTA and CDR2 FQGNSA. V shed 2 bases and J shed 2 bases, with 12 bases lying between them. The CDR3 here is CASSLTGSPNTEAFF. CDR3 coding DNA: TGTGCCAGCAGCTTAACAGGCAGCCCCAACACTGAAGCTTTCTTT.

V is TRBV2 and J is TRBJ2-1; 10 bases map to TRBD2. CDR3 size: 16 residues. V gave up 8 bases and J gave up 7 bases; unmatched junction bases: 14. Germline CDR1 SNHLY, CDR2 FYNNEI. The CDR3 here is CASYTNPSGSWNEQFF. Here the CDR3 DNA reads TGTGCCAGCTACACAAACCCTAGCGGGAGTTGGAATGAGCAGTTCTTC.

This chain links TRBV29-1 with TRBJ1-1; no reliable D call. This CDR3 comprises 12 residues. Trimming cost V 4 bases and J 1 base, with 7 bases left between them. The germline gives CDR1 SQVTM, CDR2 ANQGSEA. For the CDR3, the DNA is TGCAGCGTTGGATGGCAGAACACTGAAGCTTTCTTT. Amino acid sequence: CSVGWQNTEAFF.

The gene calls are TRBV19 and TRBJ2-1, with 13 bases identical to TRBD2. This CDR3 is built from 15 residues. Trimming took 4 bases from V and 5 from J; bases not matched to a gene: 2. Germline CDR1 reads LNHDA; CDR2 reads SQIVND (reference sequence). CDR3 sequence reads: CASSKLAGGHNEQFF. The CDR3 bases are TGTGCCAGTAGTAAACTAGCGGGAGGGCACAATGAGCAGTTCTTC.

This rearrangement joins TRBV6-5 to TRBJ1-5; TRBD1 aligns across 8 bases. Germline CDR1 and CDR2: MNHEY and SVGAGI. CDR3 length: 14 amino acids. V lost 6 bases and J lost 2; bases outside the gene matches: 3. This chain's CDR3 is CASRDRAGNQPQHF. The CDR3, as DNA: TGTGCCAGCAGGGACAGGGCAGGCAATCAGCCCCAGCATTTT.

The chain links TRBV15 to TRBJ2-7, with D perhaps TRBD2 (6 bases). Germline V gene lookup returns CDR1 LNHNV and CDR2 YYDKDF (reference sequence). This CDR3 region has 15 residues. V gave up 3 bases and J gave up 5 bases, with 17 bases separating them. The CDR3 DNA is TGTGCCACCAGCAGTGGAGGGGCCCAAGCCAACGAGCAGTACGTC. This translates into CATSSGGAQANEQYV.

The chain uses TRBV30 and TRBJ1-1, with D possibly being TRBD1 (6 bases). The length of the CDR3 is 13 residues. CDR1 GTSNPN and CDR2 SVGIG come from the germline V gene (reference sequence). Trimming took 2 bases from V and 5 from J, leaving 12 bases between them. The CDR3 loop reads CAWSWLRGTEAFF. The CDR3 region has the DNA TGTGCCTGGAGTTGGTTAAGGGGGACTGAAGCTTTCTTT.

The V call is TRBV5-1, the J call TRBJ2-1, with 9 bases fitting TRBD2. This CDR3 has 21 amino acids. Germline lookup yields CDR1 SGHRS and CDR2 YFSETQ. V lost 2 bases, J lost 0 bases, and 18 bases stayed unmatched. The CDR3 DNA sequence: TGCGCCAGCAGCTTTGAACCCCCGGGGACTAGCTCTACTTTCTCCTACAATGAGCAGTTCTTC. Translation gives CASSFEPPGTSSTFSYNEQFF.

This clone was picked up one time. This rearrangement joins TRBV6-5 to TRBJ1-1; 9 bases are shared with TRBD1. CDR3 size: 14 residues. The germline V gene has CDR1 MNHEY and CDR2 SVGAGI. V was pared by 7 bases and J by 7 bases, with 10 bases of the junction left unmatched. Here the CDR3 DNA reads TGTGCCAGCAAAAGGGGACAGGGAATATATGAAGCTTTCTTT. Translating gives CASKRGQGIYEAFF.

The chain links TRBV7-9 to TRBJ2-5, with TRBD1 matching 7 bases. Looked up from germline, CDR1 is SEHNR and CDR2 is FQNEAQ (reference sequence). This CDR3 has 16 amino acids. V lost 4 bases and J lost 3; bases outside the gene matches: 11. The CDR3 reads CASSSSVRGRKETQYF. CDR3 nucleotide sequence: TGTGCCAGCAGCTCTTCCGTGAGGGGGCGAAAAGAGACCCAGTACTTC.

The chain combines TRBV29-1 with TRBJ1-1, with D perhaps matching TRBD1 (5 bases). Germline V CDR1 and CDR2: SQVTM, ANQGSEA. Between the trimmed V and J ends, which lost 0 bases and 5 bases, there was a span of 13 bases. The CDR3 spans 14 residues. The CDR3 sequence is CSVEDLGGGTEAFF. DNA for the CDR3: TGCAGCGTTGAAGATCTGGGGGGAGGGACTGAAGCTTTCTTT.

The chain links TRBV7-9 to TRBJ2-1; TRBD2 matches 10 bases. The CDR3 spans 16 residues. Germline CDR1 and CDR2: SEHNR and FQNEAQ (reference sequence). V was clipped by 1 base and J by 7 bases; unmatched bases: 7. DNA for the CDR3: TGTGCCAGCAGCTTAGTAACTAGCGGGATTGGAAATGAGCAGTTCTTC. This translates into CASSLVTSGIGNEQFF.

The chain combines TRBV19 with TRBJ1-5; TRBD1 might be the D (6 bases). The V and J ends lost 3 bases and 6 bases respectively, with 12 bases between them. The CDR3 extends over 14 amino acids. Germline loops: CDR1 LNHDA, CDR2 SQIVND (reference sequence). The CDR3 is CASSIGGGGQPQHF. CDR3 DNA: TGTGCCAGTAGTATTGGCGGGGGCGGTCAGCCCCAGCATTTT.

The rearrangement uses TRBV10-3 and TRBJ2-7, with TRBD2 matching 8 bases. This CDR3 region has 14 residues. Per the germline V gene, CDR1 is ENHRY and CDR2 is SYGVKD. The V and J ends lost 2 bases and 3 bases, in that order; junction bases with no gene match: 3. This chain's CDR3 is CAISETTSGYEQYV. As DNA, the CDR3 is TGTGCCATCAGTGAGACAACTAGCGGCTACGAGCAGTACGTC.

This sequence joins TRBV6-1 and TRBJ2-7; 8 positions match TRBD1. J was trimmed by 4 bases and V by 8 bases; bases with no gene match: 7. Germline V lookup: CDR1 MNHNS, CDR2 SASEGT. The CDR3 sequence is 13 residues long. Here the CDR3 DNA reads TGTGCCAGCGGGCAGGGGGCTTTTTACGAGCAGTACTTC. Its protein product is CASGQGAFYEQYF.

The rearrangement uses TRBV7-2 and TRBJ2-7; 8 bases are a match to TRBD2. Trimming at V came to 0 bases and at J to 5 bases, leaving 0 bases not matched to a gene. CDR1 is SGHTA and CDR2 is FQGNSA in the germline V gene. The CDR3 spans 13 residues. The CDR3: CASSLARGDEQYF. The CDR3 DNA reads as TGTGCCAGCAGCTTAGCGCGGGGGGACGAGCAGTACTTC.

The chain links TRBV6-1 to TRBJ1-1; perhaps TRBD1 as D (5 bases). V was cut by 4 bases and J by 11 bases, with 14 bases left in between. Germline loops: CDR1 MNHNS, CDR2 SASEGT. This CDR3 has 12 amino acids. The CDR3 DNA is TGTGCCAGCAGTGGGGGCCTCCGGGCGGCTTTCTTT. Translated: CASSGGLRAAFF.

The V call is TRBV5-6, the J call TRBJ1-2; 7 bases align to TRBD1. Germline trimming cut 4 bases from V and 7 bases from J; bases unmatched to any gene: 4. CDR3 length equals 12 residues. CDR1 SGHDT and CDR2 YYEEEE come from the germline V gene. CDR3 region: CASSATGCGYTF. As DNA, the CDR3 is TGTGCCAGCAGCGCGACAGGGTGTGGCTACACCTTC.

The chain links TRBV7-2 to TRBJ2-3, with 8 bases identical to TRBD2. Unmatched junction bases numbered 14, after V lost 5 bases and J lost 4 bases. Germline values: CDR1 SGHTA, CDR2 FQGNSA. CDR3 length: 17 residues. This CDR3 reads CASSPHSGRGNADTQYF. The CDR3 DNA sequence: TGTGCCAGCAGCCCCCACAGCGGGAGAGGGAATGCAGATACGCAGTATTTT.

The V call is TRBV5-1, the J call TRBJ2-5, with D tentatively TRBD1 (5 bases). Germline loops: CDR1 SGHRS, CDR2 YFSETQ. Trimming stripped 3 bases from V and 5 bases from J, with 17 bases between. The CDR3 is made up of 15 amino acids. The chain's CDR3 is CASSSVSGRWETQYF. The CDR3 nucleotides read TGCGCCAGCAGCTCCGTGTCAGGGCGGTGGGAGACCCAGTACTTC.

This sequence joins TRBV18 and TRBJ2-1; 8 bases align to TRBD2. V shed 3 bases, J shed 6 bases, and the junction held 13 bases outside the gene matches. Germline values: CDR1 KGHSH, CDR2 LQKENI. This CDR3 spans 17 amino acids. The CDR3 region has the DNA TGTGCCAGCTCACCGGTTGGAGGAGCGGGAGTCGGCAATGAGCAGTTCTTC. Translation gives CASSPVGGAGVGNEQFF.